One sample yielded the 23 T cell receptor beta chains listed below, sequenced in a study of regulatory T cells in long-lasting Graves disease (dated by TCRdb to about 2021). The time point label of this sample denotes: newly diagnosed GD, antithyroid drugs for less than 3 months. For both TCR sequencing and RNA sequencing, RNA was extracted from PBMCs using TRIzol. The library was obtained by multiplex PCR. Sequencing instrument: Illumina HiSeq 4000. TCR beta libraries were built with iRepertoire HTBI primers and Arm-PCR amplification of CDR3 regions. The public reads were quality trimmed at Q25 with fastp and then assembled into clones with MiXCR by TCRdb, keeping productive beta chains. For every CDR3 protein sequence, its rows merge into one entry that carries the most common genes and DNA. This sample comprises 400,000 to 450,000 distinct CDR3 sequences, about 16% of them detected only once. Of the sample, around 10% is held by the ten largest clones.

The sample was also linked to a second study, of T cells in Graves' hyperthyroidism and ophthalmopathy.

The sequences come from peripheral blood mononuclear cells (PBMCs), collected at new diagnosis, from a patient treated with antithyroid drugs. The receptors come from a woman between 25 and 40 years old with Graves disease. Donor details come from another sample of the same person, matched by shared clones.

A remark on this clonotype: One end of the junction is discordant with germline, which a read error may explain. This chain connects TRBV7-7 to TRBJ2-1; 12 bases fit TRBD1. There are 18 residues in the CDR3. CDR1 is SSHAT, CDR2 FNYEAQ, per germline (reference sequence). CDR3 coding DNA: TGTGCTAGCAGTTTAGGCCCCTTTGGGACAGGGGGCCGGAATGAGCAGTTCTTC. Translated: CASSLGPFGTGGRNEQFF.

The genes are TRBV6-1 and TRBJ1-3; a weak D match, TRBD1 (6 bases). Germline lookup yields CDR1 MNHNS and CDR2 SASEGT. CDR3 length: 14 amino acids. V was cut by 5 bases and J by 1 base, with 9 bases left in between. In nucleotides, the CDR3 is TGTGCCAGCAGTAAAACAGGGTCTGGAAACACCATATATTTT. Translating it yields CASSKTGSGNTIYF.

Details on this clonotype: One junction end does not reproduce the germline sequence, and a read error may be involved. This chain connects TRBV27 to TRBJ1-2, with 7 nucleotides matching TRBD1. The CDR3 has 16 amino acids. Germline V gene sequence: CDR1 MNHEY, CDR2 SMNVEV (reference sequence). The CDR3 region is CASSLKPPRQGYGCTF. As DNA, the CDR3 is TGTGCCAGCAGTTTAAAACCCCCCAGACAGGGCTATGGCTGCACCTTC.

This clonotype has at least ten counts. The chain is built from TRBV10-3 and TRBJ1-1; 8 bases line up with TRBD1. Germline assignment: CDR1 ENHRY and CDR2 SYGVKD. V was pared by 7 bases and J by 7 bases, with 2 bases of the junction left unmatched. This CDR3 has 11 amino acids. CDR3 loop: CAIMGTGEAFF. The CDR3, as DNA: TGTGCCATCATGGGGACAGGTGAAGCTTTCTTT.

This chain joins TRBV13 and TRBJ2-7, with D uncertain. This CDR3 is built from 14 residues. The germline V and J ends were trimmed by 0 bases and 1 base, with 7 bases remaining between them. Germline V lookup: CDR1 PRHDT, CDR2 FYEKMQ (reference sequence). Written as DNA, the CDR3 is TGTGCCAGCAGCTTAGGTCGGGTGTCCTACGAGCAGTACTTC. Its translation: CASSLGRVSYEQYF.

V is TRBV2 and J is TRBJ2-5; TRBD2 matches 13 bases. The V gene's germline CDR1 is SNHLY and CDR2 FYNNEI. CDR3 size: 18 residues. V was pared by 6 bases and J by 2 bases, with 12 bases of the junction left unmatched. The CDR3 here is CASSVTSGRKWAQETQYF. In DNA form, the CDR3 reads TGTGCCAGCAGCGTGACTAGCGGGAGGAAGTGGGCTCAAGAGACCCAGTACTTC.

This clonotype was found many times. The rearrangement uses TRBV12-3 or TRBV12-4 and TRBJ2-1; D remains ambiguous. Trimming took 0 bases from V and 6 from J, leaving 9 bases between them. The CDR3 spans 14 residues. The DNA of the CDR3 is TGTGCCAGCAGTTTAGCGTCCCGCAGCAATGAGCAGTTCTTC. The encoded protein is CASSLASRSNEQFF.

This clonotype occurred many times. J is TRBJ2-1 and V is TRBV30; D is possibly TRBD1 (5 bases). CDR1 is GTSNPN and CDR2 is SVGIG in the germline V gene (reference sequence). The V end lost 3 bases, the J end lost 6 bases, and 12 bases lay between the germline ends. The CDR3 consists of 13 residues. In DNA form, the CDR3 reads TGTGCCTGGAGATCAACAGGTAGCAATGAGCAGTTCTTC. Amino acids: CAWRSTGSNEQFF.

A note on this clonotype: With a much larger clone just one base away, this may be a read error. The chain combines TRBV30 with TRBJ1-1, with D uncertain. Per germline, CDR1 GTSNPN and CDR2 SVGIG (reference sequence). This CDR3 contains 13 residues. Here the CDR3 DNA reads TGTGCCTGGAGCGCCAACCGGGATTCTGAAGCTTCCTTT. As protein: CAWSANRDSEASF.

Many counts were recorded for this clonotype. This chain connects TRBV28 to TRBJ2-2; 13 nucleotides align to TRBD2. Germline V gene data show CDR1 as MDHEN and CDR2 as SYDVKM. The V segment lost 3 bases and the J segment 2 bases; nucleotides outside the gene matches: 6. CDR3 length equals 18 residues. CDR3 amino acids: CASSFPGLAGVNTGELFF. The CDR3 region has the DNA TGTGCCAGCAGTTTCCCTGGACTAGCGGGAGTCAACACCGGGGAGCTGTTTTTT. The entire variable domain, with the rest obtained from reference TRBV28 and TRBJ2-2, is as follows: DVKVTQSSRYLVKRTGEKVFLECVQDMDHENMFWYRQDPGLGLRLIYFSYDVKMKEKGDIPEGYSVSREKKERFSLILESASTNQTSMYLCASSFPGLAGVNTGELFFGEGSRLTVL.

This clonotype was detected only a few times. The CDR3 carries no conserved terminal phenylalanine or tryptophan, so it likely arises from a read error. V and J are TRBV30 and TRBJ2-1; 7 nucleotides agree with TRBD2. After removal of 2 bases from V and 7 bases from J, the junction contained 8 bases not matched to a gene. The CDR3 has 14 residues. Germline loops: CDR1 GTSNPN, CDR2 SVGIG (reference sequence). The CDR3 is CAWSYGGSLNEQFV. The CDR3 DNA sequence: TGTGCCTGGAGTTATGGCGGGAGTTTAAATGAGCAGTTCGTC.

This clonotype was detected ten times or more. V usage is TRBV7-2 and J usage is TRBJ2-2; D is unclear. CDR1 is SGHTA and CDR2 is FQGNSA in the germline V gene. This CDR3 is 12 amino acids long. The V end lost 6 bases, the J end lost 5 bases, and 7 bases lay between the germline ends. The CDR3 coding sequence is TGTGCCAGCAGGGCCGGGACCGGGGAGCTGTTTTTT. Translating it yields CASRAGTGELFF. Supplemented by reference TRBV7-2 and TRBJ2-2, the full variable domain reads GAGVSQSPSNKVTEKGKDVELRCDPISGHTALYWYRQSLGQGLEFLIYFQGNSAPDKSGLPSDRFSAERTGGSVSTLTIQRTQQEDSAVYLCASRAGTGELFFGEGSRLTVL.

This clonotype was detected only a few times. The rearrangement uses TRBV27 and TRBJ1-1, with D unclear. V lost 8 bases and J lost 3, with 13 bases in between. This CDR3 contains 13 residues. Germline V gene data show CDR1 as MNHEY and CDR2 as SMNVEV (reference sequence). In DNA form, the CDR3 reads TGTGCCAGCGGAAATAACCCGTACACTGAAGCTTTCTTT. The encoded protein is CASGNNPYTEAFF.

This clonotype was seen repeatedly, ten times or more. The rearrangement joins TRBV4-1 to TRBJ2-7; 7 bases align to TRBD2. The CDR3 consists of 18 residues. The germline CDR1 and CDR2 sequences are MGHRA and YSYEKL. J lost 6 bases, V lost 0 bases, and 17 bases had no gene match. CDR3 coding DNA: TGCGCCAGCAGCCAAGACACCCGGGACTATAGGTCCCGTACCGAGCAGTACTTC. It encodes CASSQDTRDYRSRTEQYF.

This clonotype was recorded many times. This chain connects TRBV6-2 or TRBV6-3 to TRBJ2-3; D might be TRBD1 or TRBD2, each matching 5 bases. The CDR3 is 17 amino acids. V was clipped by 2 bases and J by 0 bases, with 15 bases between them. In germline, CDR1 is MNHEY, CDR2 SVGEGT. The CDR3 region is CASSYRRGLSSTDTQYF. The CDR3, as DNA: TGTGCCAGCAGTTACCGCCGGGGCCTGAGTAGCACAGATACGCAGTATTTT.

This clonotype appeared many times. J is TRBJ2-1 and V is TRBV28; D could derive from TRBD1 or TRBD2 (7 bases each). Trimming left V 3 bases short and J 12 bases short, with 21 bases between. The CDR3 is 15 residues long. CDR1 is MDHEN and CDR2 is SYDVKM in the germline V gene. CDR3 amino acids: CASSLLDRDRGVQFF. The DNA of the CDR3 is TGTGCCAGCAGTTTGCTAGACAGGGACCGGGGGGTGCAGTTCTTC.

The chain joins TRBV6-1 to TRBJ2-7; D possibly corresponds to TRBD2 (6 bases). V gave up 0 bases and J gave up 5 bases, with 14 bases separating them. The CDR3 sequence is 15 residues long. CDR1 MNHNS and CDR2 SASEGT come from the germline V gene. The CDR3, as DNA: TGTGCCAGCAGTGAAGCAGCGCTACCGGGGGACGAGCAGTACTTC. Its translation is CASSEAALPGDEQYF.

This clonotype was recorded at least ten times. The chain employs TRBV28 and TRBJ2-5; D is ambiguous. Germline V lookup: CDR1 MDHEN, CDR2 SYDVKM. The ends were cut back, 5 bases at V and 4 bases at J, with 17 bases in the middle. The CDR3 sequence is 15 residues long. CDR3: CASSPRYPSTETQYF. CDR3 sequence (DNA): TGTGCCAGCAGTCCCAGGTATCCCTCGACAGAGACCCAGTACTTC.

Ten or more counts support this clonotype. The chain is built from TRBV27 and TRBJ2-7, with D perhaps TRBD2 (5 bases). V lost 4 bases and J lost 0, with 16 bases in between. The CDR3 totals 16 residues. The germline V gene has CDR1 MNHEY and CDR2 SMNVEV (reference sequence). The CDR3 here is CASSSTWLTSSYEQYF. The CDR3 DNA follows: TGTGCCAGCAGTTCAACTTGGCTTACTAGCTCCTACGAGCAGTACTTC.

This clonotype was seen many times. The chain uses TRBV5-1 and TRBJ1-4; D gene unclear. CDR1 and CDR2 (germline): SGHRS, YFSETQ. This CDR3 spans 13 amino acids. V lost 5 bases and J 6 bases, leaving 11 bases between the germline ends. The CDR3 region is CASSLGGDEKLFF. CDR3 DNA: TGCGCCAGCAGTCTGGGTGGAGATGAAAAACTGTTTTTT.

The rearrangement joins TRBV5-1 to TRBJ1-1, with D possibly being TRBD1 (6 bases). This CDR3 region has 13 residues. In germline, CDR1 is SGHRS, CDR2 YFSETQ. The germline V and J ends were trimmed by 0 bases and 8 bases, with 11 bases remaining between them. CDR3 in amino acids: CASSLDGTREAFF. The CDR3 nucleotides are TGCGCCAGCAGCTTGGATGGGACACGGGAAGCTTTCTTT.

The genes are TRBV5-1 and TRBJ1-1; D call uncertain. This CDR3 spans 15 amino acids. Germline V CDR1 and CDR2: SGHRS, YFSETQ. With 0 bases removed from V and 1 base from J, the gap between germline ends came to 10 bases. This CDR3 is CASSLDGEENTEAFF. The CDR3 DNA reads TGCGCCAGCAGCTTGGATGGAGAGGAGAACACTGAAGCTTTCTTT.

This chain links TRBV6-5 with TRBJ1-3, with 7 bases fitting TRBD1. Germline V gives CDR1 MNHEY, CDR2 SVGAGI. V shed 2 bases, J shed 2 bases, and the junction held 3 bases outside the gene matches. The CDR3 runs 15 residues. CDR3 sequence reads: CASSYATGPGNTIYF. For the CDR3, the DNA is TGTGCCAGCAGTTACGCGACAGGGCCTGGAAACACCATATATTTT.